A single sample is the source of the 30 T cell receptor beta chains below, sequenced in a study of T cells in Graves' hyperthyroidism and ophthalmopathy. RNA transcripts gave rise to amplified TCR beta CDR3 regions. Initially, a first-round RT-PCR of the TCR CDR3 employed the HTBI primer set. TCRdb re-derived calls from the multiplex PCR reads in MiXCR, one entry per CDR3 protein. The sample holds 300,000 or so distinct CDR3 sequences; about 20% are singletons and the top ten take about half. Sample: blood. The receptors derive from a woman in her 50s with Graves' hyperthyroidism.

Notes on this clonotype: A much bigger clone sits one base away, suggesting this may be a read error. This chain uses TRBV3-1 with TRBJ2-7; TRBD2 matches 9 bases. Germline values: CDR1 LGHDT, CDR2 YNNKEL (reference sequence). The J segment lost 7 bases and the V segment lost 0 bases, leaving 7 bases of the junction unmatched. The CDR3 is 15 residues long. CDR3 residues: CASSQDLAGGLEQYF. The CDR3 DNA is TGTGCCAGCAGCCAAGATTTGGCGGGGGGGCTTGAGCAGTACTTC.

V usage is TRBV6-1 and J usage is TRBJ2-2; D call uncertain. Germline V gene data show CDR1 as MNHNS and CDR2 as SASEGT. The CDR3 covers 16 residues. V was clipped by 7 bases and J by 0 bases, with 15 bases between them. This chain's CDR3 is CASTLEPSANTGELFF. In nucleotides, the CDR3 is TGTGCCAGCACCCTCGAACCGAGCGCGAACACCGGGGAGCTGTTTTTT.

This clonotype has ten or more counts. The rearrangement joins TRBV3-1 to TRBJ1-6; the D is unclear. The V end lost 0 bases, the J end lost 10 bases, and 4 bases lay between the germline ends. Per the germline V gene, CDR1 is LGHDT and CDR2 is YNNKEL (reference sequence). CDR3 length equals 12 residues. The CDR3 coding sequence is TGTGCCAGCAGCCAAGAAAAATCACCCCTCCACTTT. It codes for CASSQEKSPLHF.

This clonotype was detected ten times or more. V and J are TRBV6-1 and TRBJ2-1; TRBD2 might be the D (5 bases). The V end lost 2 bases, the J end lost 0 bases, and 11 bases lay between the germline ends. This CDR3 is 16 amino acids long. Germline values: CDR1 MNHNS, CDR2 SASEGT. DNA for the CDR3: TGTGCCAGCAGTGAATCCCCCGGGGACTCCTACAATGAGCAGTTCTTC. This gives the protein CASSESPGDSYNEQFF.

The gene calls are TRBV15 and TRBJ1-4, with D unclear. Trimming pared 0 bases from V and 8 bases from J, leaving 4 bases between. CDR1 is LNHNV and CDR2 is YYDKDF in the germline V gene (reference sequence). The CDR3 loop spans 12 amino acids. As DNA, the CDR3 is TGTGCCACCAGCAGAGACCTCGAAAAACTGTTTTTT. Its protein product is CATSRDLEKLFF. The entire variable domain, with the rest obtained from reference TRBV15 and TRBJ1-4, is as follows: DAMVIQNPRYQVTQFGKPVTLSCSQTLNHNVMYWYQQKSSQAPKLLFHYYDKDFNNEADTPDNFQSRRPNTSFCFLDIRSPGLGDTAMYLCATSRDLEKLFFGSGTQLSVL.

J is TRBJ2-3 and V is TRBV7-6; 9 nucleotides line up with TRBD2. The germline V gene has CDR1 SGHVS and CDR2 FNYEAQ. The CDR3 has 16 residues. V gave up 5 bases and J gave up 3 bases; unmatched junction bases: 9. The CDR3 nucleotides are TGTGCCAGCAGCCAGGGGCTAGCGGGAAGTACAGATACGCAGTATTTT. It encodes CASSQGLAGSTDTQYF.

This clonotype has ten or more counts. The chain uses TRBV11-2 and TRBJ2-7; TRBD2 agrees at 16 bases. CDR1 is SGHAT and CDR2 is FQNNGV in the germline V gene. V lost 5 bases to trimming and J lost 0 bases; unmatched junction nucleotides: 13. The CDR3 runs to 20 residues. The CDR3 DNA is TGTGCCAGCAGCCGAACTGGCCCGGGACTAGCGGGAGGGCCCTCCTACGAGCAGTACTTC. Translation: CASSRTGPGLAGGPSYEQYF.

This chain joins TRBV12-3 or TRBV12-4 and TRBJ1-1; no clear D. V shed 7 bases and J shed 11 bases, with 17 bases lying between them. The CDR3 extends over 12 amino acids. The DNA of the CDR3 is TGTGCCAGCATTTTCCCTTCTGGAAGGGCTTTCTTT. This translates into CASIFPSGRAFF.

At least ten counts were recorded for this clonotype. V usage is TRBV19 and J usage is TRBJ1-2; 7 bases match TRBD1. This CDR3 has 12 amino acids. V shed 9 bases and J 7 bases; nucleotides not matched to a gene: 8. Per the germline V gene, CDR1 is LNHDA and CDR2 is SQIVND (reference sequence). This CDR3 reads CASRQGKGGYTF. The CDR3 DNA reads as TGTGCCAGCCGACAGGGCAAAGGTGGCTACACCTTC.

V usage is TRBV6-1 and J usage is TRBJ1-3; no firm D call. The CDR3 is 16 residues long. Germline CDR1 reads MNHNS; CDR2 reads SASEGT. The V gene lost 7 bases and the J gene lost 0 bases, with 16 bases spanning the gap. The CDR3 DNA reads as TGTGCCAGCATGGGCGGACCGCTTAACTCTGGAAACACCATATATTTT. This codes for CASMGGPLNSGNTIYF.

This clonotype was counted at least ten times. J is TRBJ2-5 and V is TRBV20-1; no reliable D call. Germline V gives CDR1 DFQATT, CDR2 SNEGSKA (reference sequence). Trimming took off 6 bases at V and 0 bases at J, with 17 bases between the two ends. CDR3 length equals 15 residues. CDR3 coding DNA: TGCAGTGCCCTTAGTAACAAACGGAACCAAGAGACCCAGTACTTC. Protein: CSALSNKRNQETQYF.

This clonotype turned up a few times. The CDR3 DNA sequence: TGTGCCAGCAAAATTGACGGGAGCTCCTACAATGAGCAGTTCTTC. It codes for CASKIDGSSYNEQFF. The rearrangement joins TRBV27 to TRBJ2-1, with a weak D call TRBD2 (6 bases). V lost 7 bases, J lost 0 bases, and 13 bases lay in between. There are 15 residues in the CDR3. Germline assignment: CDR1 MNHEY and CDR2 SMNVEV (reference sequence).

The chain joins TRBV5-1 to TRBJ2-5, with unresolved D. CDR3 length: 15 residues. V lost 2 bases and J lost 4, with 15 bases in between. CDR1 is SGHRS, CDR2 YFSETQ, per germline. The CDR3 spells CASSFSTGWGETQYF. For the CDR3, the DNA is TGCGCCAGCAGCTTTAGTACGGGCTGGGGAGAGACCCAGTACTTC. Together with reference TRBV5-1 and TRBJ2-5, the CDR3 gives the full variable domain: KAGVTQTPRYLIKTRGQQVTLSCSPISGHRSVSWYQQTPGQGLQFLFEYFSETQRNKGNFPGRFSGRQFSNSRSEMNVSTLELGDSALYLCASSFSTGWGETQYFGPGTRLLVL.

Ten or more counts support this clonotype. The CDR3 DNA reads as TGCGCCAGCAGCCCGGGACTACAGAACACTGAAGCTTTCTTT. Translation: CASSPGLQNTEAFF. The rearrangement uses TRBV5-1 and TRBJ1-1; tentative D call: TRBD1 (5 bases). The CDR3 has 14 residues. Trimming took off 4 bases at V and 1 base at J, with 11 bases between the two ends. Germline V gene data show CDR1 as SGHRS and CDR2 as YFSETQ.

This clonotype was observed at least ten times. V gene TRBV3-1 combines with J gene TRBJ2-2; 11 bases agree with TRBD1. There are 16 residues in the CDR3. Trimming at V came to 4 bases and at J to 4 bases, leaving 5 bases not matched to a gene. CDR1 and CDR2 from the germline V gene are LGHDT and YNNKEL (reference sequence). DNA of the CDR3: TGTGCCAGCAGCCGACAGGGACAGGGGGGCACCGGGGAGCTGTTTTTT. This encodes CASSRQGQGGTGELFF.

This clonotype was seen a handful of times. The V and J genes are TRBV7-2 and TRBJ1-4; TRBD1 matches at 9 bases. CDR1 and CDR2 from the germline V gene are SGHTA and FQGNSA. Germline trimming cut 5 bases from V and 5 bases from J; bases unmatched to any gene: 6. The CDR3 contains 15 residues. The CDR3 DNA reads as TGTGCCAGCAGCCTAGGACAGGGGTTAAATGAAAAACTGTTTTTT. Its protein is CASSLGQGLNEKLFF.

This clonotype turned up a few times. V is TRBV7-6 and J is TRBJ2-6, with 7 bases aligning to TRBD1. The CDR3 loop spans 18 amino acids. Germline CDR1 SGHVS, CDR2 FNYEAQ. V was clipped by 1 base and J by 0 bases; unmatched bases: 6. The CDR3 DNA reads TGTGCCAGCAGCTTAGTGGGGGACAGATTCTCTGGGGCCAACGTCCTGACTTTC. This translates into CASSLVGDRFSGANVLTF.

This chain links TRBV5-1 with TRBJ2-1, with no clear D. The CDR3 loop spans 16 amino acids. The V end was cut by 1 base, the J end by 0 bases, with 11 bases between. Germline-derived CDR1 and CDR2 are SGHRS and YFSETQ. CDR3: CASSLTSVSSYNEQFF. The DNA for the CDR3 is TGCGCCAGCAGCTTGACAAGCGTTAGCTCCTACAATGAGCAGTTCTTC.

Points on this clonotype: Its ends do not fully match the called genes, so a read error is possible. The CDR3 coding sequence is TGTGCCAGCAGCTTCGAGGACGGGGGCGCCGGGGAGCTGTTTTTT. It translates to CASSFEDGGAGELFF. The genes are TRBV5-1 and TRBJ2-2; D is perhaps TRBD1 or TRBD2 (6 bases each). CDR1 and CDR2 (germline): SGHRS, YFSETQ. This CDR3 comprises 15 residues.

The sample holds many counts of this clonotype. The chain joins TRBV28 to TRBJ2-4; TRBD1 matches at 11 bases. V shed 3 bases, J shed 6 bases, and the junction held 7 bases outside the gene matches. The CDR3 is made up of 16 amino acids. Germline V gene lookup returns CDR1 MDHEN and CDR2 SYDVKM. This chain's CDR3 is CASSLPGQGVGNIQYF. CDR3 nucleotide sequence: TGTGCCAGCAGTTTGCCGGGACAGGGGGTCGGAAACATTCAGTACTTC.

CDR3 nucleotide sequence: TGTGCCAGCAGTTACGGCGGGGAGCTGTTTTTT. This sequence encodes CASSYGGELFF. This sequence joins TRBV28 and TRBJ2-2; unclear D gene. The CDR3 consists of 11 residues. The germline V and J ends were trimmed by 4 bases and 7 bases, with 4 bases remaining between them. The germline V gene encodes CDR1 MDHEN and CDR2 SYDVKM. Full variable domain (missing parts from reference TRBV28 and TRBJ2-2): DVKVTQSSRYLVKRTGEKVFLECVQDMDHENMFWYRQDPGLGLRLIYFSYDVKMKEKGDIPEGYSVSREKKERFSLILESASTNQTSMYLCASSYGGELFFGEGSRLTVL.

This clonotype came up a few times. The V and J genes are TRBV6-1 and TRBJ2-2; D not resolved. The CDR3 has 12 residues. Between the trimmed V and J ends, which lost 7 bases and 8 bases, there was a span of 11 bases. Germline CDR1 MNHNS, CDR2 SASEGT. Here the CDR3 DNA reads TGTGCCAGCAATTACGGAGTGGGGGAGCTGTTTTTT. Residues: CASNYGVGELFF.

The chain carries TRBV19 and TRBJ1-5; tentatively, D is TRBD1 (5 bases). CDR1 LNHDA and CDR2 SQIVND come from the germline V gene (reference sequence). The CDR3 is 12 residues long. V was trimmed by 9 bases and J by 1 base, leaving 7 bases between them. The CDR3 nucleotides read TGTGCCAGCGGGACCAGCAATCAGCCCCAGCATTTT. It yields the protein CASGTSNQPQHF.

The rearrangement uses TRBV12-3 or TRBV12-4 and TRBJ1-5; a weak D match, TRBD1 (5 bases). V was trimmed by 4 bases and J by 7 bases, leaving 23 bases between them. The CDR3 runs 17 residues. The CDR3 DNA reads TGTGCCAGCAGTTCTAGCCGTACGGGGGAGTCGGGACAGCCCCAGCATTTT. This codes for CASSSSRTGESGQPQHF.

The chain uses TRBV2 and TRBJ2-3; 7 bases are shared with TRBD2. Germline CDR1 and CDR2: SNHLY and FYNNEI. This CDR3 has 15 residues. Trimming removed 3 bases from V and 1 base from J; junction bases left unmatched: 4. Written as DNA, the CDR3 is TGTGCCAGCAGTGATCGCGCGGGAGGCACAGATACGCAGTATTTT. Protein product: CASSDRAGGTDTQYF. The full variable domain, completed using reference TRBV2 and TRBJ2-3, is EPEVTQTPSHQVTQMGQEVILRCVPISNHLYFYWYRQILGQKVEFLVSFYNNEISEKSEIFDDQFSVERPDGSNFTLKIRSTKLEDSAMYFCASSDRAGGTDTQYFGPGTRLTVL.

The J gene is TRBJ1-3, the V gene TRBV7-8; D not resolved. V lost 6 bases to trimming and J lost 0 bases, with 12 bases between them. The CDR3 has 15 residues. Germline CDR1 and CDR2: SGHVS and FQNEAQ. This chain's CDR3 is CASREYESSGNTIYF. In nucleotides, the CDR3 is TGTGCCAGCAGGGAGTACGAGAGCTCTGGAAACACCATATATTTT. The whole variable domain, filled in from reference TRBV7-8 and TRBJ1-3, reads GAGVSQSPRYKVAKRGQDVALRCDPISGHVSLFWYQQALGQGPEFLTYFQNEAQLDKSGLPSDRFFAERPEGSVSTLKIQRTQQEDSAVYLCASREYESSGNTIYFGEGSWLTVV.

This clonotype was observed many times. This chain uses TRBV28 with TRBJ2-1; D remains ambiguous. CDR1 and CDR2 from the germline V gene are MDHEN and SYDVKM. V dropped 6 bases and J dropped 7 bases, with 10 bases sitting between them. The length of the CDR3 is 12 residues. The CDR3 DNA follows: TGTGCCAGCAGCGGTCCGGTGAATGAGCAGTTCTTC. Protein sequence: CASSGPVNEQFF.

The chain carries TRBV29-1 and TRBJ1-1, with 11 bases matching TRBD1. V lost 1 base, J lost 5 bases, and 6 bases stayed unmatched. CDR1 and CDR2 (germline): SQVTM, ANQGSEA. The CDR3 totals 15 residues. In DNA, the CDR3 is TGCAGCGTTGAAGGGACAGGGGGCTTATCGACTGAAGCTTTCTTT. As protein: CSVEGTGGLSTEAFF.

The CDR3 DNA is TGTGCCAGCAGCCAAGGACTAGCGGAATACTACGAGCAGTACTTC. Encoded protein: CASSQGLAEYYEQYF. The genes are TRBV5-8 and TRBJ2-7; 10 nucleotides align to TRBD2. This CDR3 region has 15 residues. Trimming removed 4 bases from V and 3 bases from J; junction bases left unmatched: 7. CDR1 and CDR2 from the germline V gene are SGHTS and YDEGEE.

The gene calls are TRBV12-3 or TRBV12-4 and TRBJ2-3; 7 bases agree with TRBD2. V lost 1 base to trimming and J lost 5 bases; unmatched junction nucleotides: 3. This CDR3 has 14 amino acids. The DNA for the CDR3 is TGTGCCAGCAGTTTAGAATTAGCGGGAGATACGCAGTATTTT. Protein sequence: CASSLELAGDTQYF.